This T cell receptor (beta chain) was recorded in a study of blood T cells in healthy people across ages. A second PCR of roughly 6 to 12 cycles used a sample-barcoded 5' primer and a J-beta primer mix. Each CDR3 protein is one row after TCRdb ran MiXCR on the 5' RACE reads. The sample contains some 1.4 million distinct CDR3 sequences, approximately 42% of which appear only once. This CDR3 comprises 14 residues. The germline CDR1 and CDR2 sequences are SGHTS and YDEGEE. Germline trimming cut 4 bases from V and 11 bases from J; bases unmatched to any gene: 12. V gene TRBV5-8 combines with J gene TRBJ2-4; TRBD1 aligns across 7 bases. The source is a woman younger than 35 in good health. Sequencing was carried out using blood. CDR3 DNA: TGTGCCAGCAGCCGAGGCACAGGACAGGACTTTCAGTACTTC. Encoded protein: CASSRGTGQDFQYF.